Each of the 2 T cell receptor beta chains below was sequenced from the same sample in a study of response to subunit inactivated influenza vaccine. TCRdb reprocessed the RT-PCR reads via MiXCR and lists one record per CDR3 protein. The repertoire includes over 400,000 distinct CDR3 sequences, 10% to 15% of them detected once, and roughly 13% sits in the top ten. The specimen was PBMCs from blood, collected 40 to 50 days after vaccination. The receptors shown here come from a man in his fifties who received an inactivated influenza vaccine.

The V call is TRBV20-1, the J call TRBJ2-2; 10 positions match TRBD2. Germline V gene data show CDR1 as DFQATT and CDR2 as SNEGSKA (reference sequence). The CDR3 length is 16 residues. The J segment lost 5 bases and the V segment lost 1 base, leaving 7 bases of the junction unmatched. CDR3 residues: CSARAQISGRTGELFF. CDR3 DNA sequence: TGCAGTGCTAGAGCCCAGATTAGCGGGAGGACCGGGGAGCTGTTTTTT.

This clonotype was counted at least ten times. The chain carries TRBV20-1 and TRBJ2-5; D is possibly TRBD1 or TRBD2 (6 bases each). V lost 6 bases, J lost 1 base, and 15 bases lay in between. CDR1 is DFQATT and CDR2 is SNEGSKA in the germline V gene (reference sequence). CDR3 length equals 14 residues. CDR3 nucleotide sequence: TGCAGTGCGAATACGGGGGCCCGCCAAGAGACCCAGTACTTC. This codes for CSANTGARQETQYF.